The present TCR beta chain was sequenced within a study of blood T cell repertoires in COVID-19. The V gene lost 2 bases and the J gene lost 7 bases, with 12 bases spanning the gap. Germline V gives CDR1 GTSNPN, CDR2 SVGIG (reference sequence). The CDR3 extends over 13 amino acids. Methods used by the authors: Reference gene primer amplification gave nucleated cell count estimates. Sequencing was performed with immunoSEQ multiplex PCR; in TCRdb, only in-frame clones are kept and a portion is missing. D and trimming were read from the DNA, whereas the V and J calls and clone size are those reported in that table. The profile shows roughly 110,000 clones, roughly 85% of them singletons.

Material: peripheral blood. The V gene is TRBV30, the J gene TRBJ1-5, with D hard to call. This TCR was recovered from a man aged 35 to 55 with acute or convalescent COVID-19. The CDR3 nucleotides are TGTGCCTGGAGTTCCGGTGGCGGGCAGCCCCAGCATTTT. It codes for CAWSSGGGQPQHF.